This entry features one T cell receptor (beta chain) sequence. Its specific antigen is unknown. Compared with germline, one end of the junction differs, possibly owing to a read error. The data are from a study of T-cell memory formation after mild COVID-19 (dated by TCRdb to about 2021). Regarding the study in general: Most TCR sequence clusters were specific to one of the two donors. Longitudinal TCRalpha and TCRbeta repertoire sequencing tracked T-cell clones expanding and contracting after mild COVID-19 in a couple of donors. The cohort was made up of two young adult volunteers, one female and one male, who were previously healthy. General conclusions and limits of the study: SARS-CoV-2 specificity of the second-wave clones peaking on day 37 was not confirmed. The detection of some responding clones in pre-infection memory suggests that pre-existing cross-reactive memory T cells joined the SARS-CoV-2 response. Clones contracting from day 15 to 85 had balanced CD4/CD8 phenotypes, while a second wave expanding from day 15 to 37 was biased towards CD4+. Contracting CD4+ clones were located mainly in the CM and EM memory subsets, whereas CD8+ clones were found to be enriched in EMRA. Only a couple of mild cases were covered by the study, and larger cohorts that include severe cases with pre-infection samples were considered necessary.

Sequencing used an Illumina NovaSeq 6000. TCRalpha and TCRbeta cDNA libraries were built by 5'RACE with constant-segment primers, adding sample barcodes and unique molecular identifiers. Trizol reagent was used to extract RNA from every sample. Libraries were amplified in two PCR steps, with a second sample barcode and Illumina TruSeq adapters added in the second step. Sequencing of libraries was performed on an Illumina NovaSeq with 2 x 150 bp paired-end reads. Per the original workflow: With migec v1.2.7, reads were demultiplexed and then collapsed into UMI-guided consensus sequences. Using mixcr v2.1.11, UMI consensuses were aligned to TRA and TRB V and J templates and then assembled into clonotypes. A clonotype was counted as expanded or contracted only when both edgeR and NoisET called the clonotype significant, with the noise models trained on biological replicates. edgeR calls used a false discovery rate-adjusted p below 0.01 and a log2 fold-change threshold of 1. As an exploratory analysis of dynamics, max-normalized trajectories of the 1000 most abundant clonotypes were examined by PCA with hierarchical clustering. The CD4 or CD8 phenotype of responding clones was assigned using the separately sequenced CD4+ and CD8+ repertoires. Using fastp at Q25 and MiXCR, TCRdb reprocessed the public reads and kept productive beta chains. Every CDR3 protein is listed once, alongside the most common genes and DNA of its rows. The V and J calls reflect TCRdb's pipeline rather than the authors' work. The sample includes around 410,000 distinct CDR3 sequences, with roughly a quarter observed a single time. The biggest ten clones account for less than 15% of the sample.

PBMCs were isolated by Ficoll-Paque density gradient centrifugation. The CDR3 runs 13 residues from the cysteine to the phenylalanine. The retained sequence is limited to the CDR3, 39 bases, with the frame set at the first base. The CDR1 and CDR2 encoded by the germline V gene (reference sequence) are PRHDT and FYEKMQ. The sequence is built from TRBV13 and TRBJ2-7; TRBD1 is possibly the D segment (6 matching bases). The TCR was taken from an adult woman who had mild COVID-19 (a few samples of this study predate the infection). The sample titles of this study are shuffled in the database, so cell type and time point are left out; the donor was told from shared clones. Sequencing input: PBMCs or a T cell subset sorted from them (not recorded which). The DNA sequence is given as TGTGCCAGCAGCTTAGCAGGGGCCTACGTGCAGTACTTC. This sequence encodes CASSLAGAYVQYF.